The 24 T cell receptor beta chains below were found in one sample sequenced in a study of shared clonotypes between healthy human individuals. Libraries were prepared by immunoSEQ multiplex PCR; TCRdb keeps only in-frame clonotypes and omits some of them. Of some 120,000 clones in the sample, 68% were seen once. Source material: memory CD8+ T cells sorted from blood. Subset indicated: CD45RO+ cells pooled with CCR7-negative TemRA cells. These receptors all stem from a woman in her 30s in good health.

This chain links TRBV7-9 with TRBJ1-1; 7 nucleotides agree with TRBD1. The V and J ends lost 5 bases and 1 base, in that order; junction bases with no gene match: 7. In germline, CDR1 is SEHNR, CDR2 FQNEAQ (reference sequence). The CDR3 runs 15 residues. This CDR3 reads CASSTDREENTEAFF. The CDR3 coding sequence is TGTGCCAGCAGCACCGACAGGGAAGAGAACACTGAAGCTTTCTTT.

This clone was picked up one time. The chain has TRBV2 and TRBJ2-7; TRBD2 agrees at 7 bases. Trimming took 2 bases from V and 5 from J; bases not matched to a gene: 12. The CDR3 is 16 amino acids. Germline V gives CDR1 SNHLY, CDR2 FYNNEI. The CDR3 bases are TGTGCCAGCAGTGAAAGGGTCGCGGGAGAGTCCCACGAGCAGTACTTC. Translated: CASSERVAGESHEQYF. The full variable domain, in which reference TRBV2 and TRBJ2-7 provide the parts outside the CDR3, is EPEVTQTPSHQVTQMGQEVILRCVPISNHLYFYWYRQILGQKVEFLVSFYNNEISEKSEIFDDQFSVERPDGSNFTLKIRSTKLEDSAMYFCASSERVAGESHEQYFGPGTRLTVT.

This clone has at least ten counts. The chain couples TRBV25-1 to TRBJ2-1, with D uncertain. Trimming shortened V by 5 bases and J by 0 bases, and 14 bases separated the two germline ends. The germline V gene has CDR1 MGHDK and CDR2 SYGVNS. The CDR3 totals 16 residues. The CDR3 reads CASSLVRDNSYNEQFF. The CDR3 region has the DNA TGTGCCAGCAGTCTCGTCAGAGACAACTCCTACAATGAGCAGTTCTTC.

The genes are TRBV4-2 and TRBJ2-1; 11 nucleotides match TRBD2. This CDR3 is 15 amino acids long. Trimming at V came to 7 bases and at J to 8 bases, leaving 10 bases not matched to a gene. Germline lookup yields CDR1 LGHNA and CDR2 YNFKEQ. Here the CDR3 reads CASKLVAGGWDEQFF. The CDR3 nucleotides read TGTGCCAGCAAGCTGGTAGCGGGAGGGTGGGATGAGCAGTTCTTC.

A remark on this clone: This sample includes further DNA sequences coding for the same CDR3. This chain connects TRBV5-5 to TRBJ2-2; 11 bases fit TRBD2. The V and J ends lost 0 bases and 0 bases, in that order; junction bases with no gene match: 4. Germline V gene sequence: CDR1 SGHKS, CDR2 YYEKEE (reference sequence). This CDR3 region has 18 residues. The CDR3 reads CASSLGLAGGPNTGELFF. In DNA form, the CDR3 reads TGTGCCAGCAGCTTGGGCCTAGCGGGAGGCCCGAACACCGGGGAGCTGTTTTTT.

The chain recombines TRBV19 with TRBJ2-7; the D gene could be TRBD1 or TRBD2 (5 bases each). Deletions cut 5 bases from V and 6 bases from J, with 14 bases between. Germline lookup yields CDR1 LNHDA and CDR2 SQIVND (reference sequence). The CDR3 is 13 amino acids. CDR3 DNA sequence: TGTGCCAGTAGTCCCCACGGGGCAGGCGAGCAGTACTTC. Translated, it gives CASSPHGAGEQYF.

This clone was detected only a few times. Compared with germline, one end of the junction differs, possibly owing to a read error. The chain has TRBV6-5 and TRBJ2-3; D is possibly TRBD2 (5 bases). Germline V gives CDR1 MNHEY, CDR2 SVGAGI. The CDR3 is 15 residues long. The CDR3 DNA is TGTGCCAGCAGTGACTCCCCGGGGAGCACAGATACGCAGTATTTT. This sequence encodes CASSDSPGSTDTQYF.

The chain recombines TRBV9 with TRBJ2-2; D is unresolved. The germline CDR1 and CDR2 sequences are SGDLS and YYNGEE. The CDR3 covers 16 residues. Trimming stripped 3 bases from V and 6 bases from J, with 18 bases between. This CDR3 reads CASSAVPGPTSGELFF. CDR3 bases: TGTGCCAGCAGCGCCGTCCCGGGCCCAACCTCCGGGGAGCTGTTTTTT.

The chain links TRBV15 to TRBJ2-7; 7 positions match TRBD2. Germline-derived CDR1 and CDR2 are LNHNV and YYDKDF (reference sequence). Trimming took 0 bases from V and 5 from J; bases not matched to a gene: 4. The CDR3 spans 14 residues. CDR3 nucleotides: TGTGCCACCAGCAGAGACCGGGAGGCCCACGAGCAGTACTTC. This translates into CATSRDREAHEQYF.

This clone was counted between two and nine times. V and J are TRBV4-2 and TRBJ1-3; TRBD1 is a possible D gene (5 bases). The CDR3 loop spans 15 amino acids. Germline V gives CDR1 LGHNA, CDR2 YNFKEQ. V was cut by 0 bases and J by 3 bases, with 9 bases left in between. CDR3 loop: CASSQDRGVGNTIYF. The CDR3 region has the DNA TGTGCCAGCAGCCAAGATAGAGGGGTTGGAAACACCATATATTTT.

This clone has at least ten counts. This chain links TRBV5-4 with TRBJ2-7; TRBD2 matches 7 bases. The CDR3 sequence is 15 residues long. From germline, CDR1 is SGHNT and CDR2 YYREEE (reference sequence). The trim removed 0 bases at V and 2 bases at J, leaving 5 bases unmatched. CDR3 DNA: TGTGCCAGCAGCTTGGAGCCTAGCGGCCCCTACGAGCAGTACTTC. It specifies CASSLEPSGPYEQYF.

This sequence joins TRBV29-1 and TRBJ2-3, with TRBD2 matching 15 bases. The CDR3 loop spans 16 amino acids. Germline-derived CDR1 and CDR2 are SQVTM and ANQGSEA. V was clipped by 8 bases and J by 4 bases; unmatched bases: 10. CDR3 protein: CSWAGTSGRSADTQYF. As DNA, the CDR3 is TGCAGCTGGGCCGGGACTAGCGGGAGGAGCGCAGATACGCAGTATTTT.

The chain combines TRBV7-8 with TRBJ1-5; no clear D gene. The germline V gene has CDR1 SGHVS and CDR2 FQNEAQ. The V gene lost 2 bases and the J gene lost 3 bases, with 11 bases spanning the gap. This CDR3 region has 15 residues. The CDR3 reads CASSLSAQDNQPQHF. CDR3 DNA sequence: TGTGCCAGCAGCTTAAGTGCCCAGGACAATCAGCCCCAGCATTTT.

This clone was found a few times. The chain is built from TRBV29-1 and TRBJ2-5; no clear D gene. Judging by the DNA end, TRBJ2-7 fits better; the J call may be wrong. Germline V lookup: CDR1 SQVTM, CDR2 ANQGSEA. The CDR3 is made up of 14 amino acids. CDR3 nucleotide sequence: TGCAGCGTTGTTCGGGCAGCACCATCCTACGAGCAGTACTTC. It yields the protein CSVVRAAPSYEQYF.

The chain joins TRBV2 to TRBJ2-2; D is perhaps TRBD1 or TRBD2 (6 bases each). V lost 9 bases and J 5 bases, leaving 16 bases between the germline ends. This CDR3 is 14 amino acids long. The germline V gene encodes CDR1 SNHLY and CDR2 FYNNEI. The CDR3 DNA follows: TGTGCCAGTAACTCCGGGGGCGCAACCGGGGAGCTGTTTTTT. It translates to CASNSGGATGELFF. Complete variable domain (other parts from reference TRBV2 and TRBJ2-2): EPEVTQTPSHQVTQMGQEVILRCVPISNHLYFYWYRQILGQKVEFLVSFYNNEISEKSEIFDDQFSVERPDGSNFTLKIRSTKLEDSAMYFCASNSGGATGELFFGEGSRLTVL.

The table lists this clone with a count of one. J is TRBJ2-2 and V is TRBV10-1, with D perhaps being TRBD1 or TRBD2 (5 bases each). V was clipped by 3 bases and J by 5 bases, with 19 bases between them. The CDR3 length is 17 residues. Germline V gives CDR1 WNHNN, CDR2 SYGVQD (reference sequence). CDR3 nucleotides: TGCGCCAGCAGTGAACCCCGGGACCGGAGGTCGACCGGGGAGCTGTTTTTT. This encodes CASSEPRDRRSTGELFF.

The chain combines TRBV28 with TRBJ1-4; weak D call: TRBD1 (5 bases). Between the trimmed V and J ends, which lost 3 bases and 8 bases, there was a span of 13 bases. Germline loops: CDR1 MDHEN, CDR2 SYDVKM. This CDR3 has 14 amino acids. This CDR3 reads CASSFSRVREKLFF. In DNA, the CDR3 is TGTGCCAGCAGTTTCTCCAGGGTACGGGAAAAACTGTTTTTT. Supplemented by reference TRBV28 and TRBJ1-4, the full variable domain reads DVKVTQSSRYLVKRTGEKVFLECVQDMDHENMFWYRQDPGLGLRLIYFSYDVKMKEKGDIPEGYSVSREKKERFSLILESASTNQTSMYLCASSFSRVREKLFFGSGTQLSVL.

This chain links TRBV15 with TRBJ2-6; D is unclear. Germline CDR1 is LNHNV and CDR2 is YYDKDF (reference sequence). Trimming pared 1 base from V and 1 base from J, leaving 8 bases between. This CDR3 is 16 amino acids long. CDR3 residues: CATSRVVGSGANVLTF. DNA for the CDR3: TGTGCCACCAGCAGAGTTGTAGGTTCTGGGGCCAACGTCCTGACTTTC.

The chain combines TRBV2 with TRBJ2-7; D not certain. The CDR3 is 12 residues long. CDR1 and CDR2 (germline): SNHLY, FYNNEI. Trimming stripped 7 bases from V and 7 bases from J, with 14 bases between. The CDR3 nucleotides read TGTGCCAGCAACGCCCTGGGTATTGAGCAGTACTTC. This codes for CASNALGIEQYF.

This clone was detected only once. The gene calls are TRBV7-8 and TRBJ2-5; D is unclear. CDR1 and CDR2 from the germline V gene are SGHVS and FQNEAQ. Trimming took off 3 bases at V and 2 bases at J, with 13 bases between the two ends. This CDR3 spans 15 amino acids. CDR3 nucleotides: TGTGCCAGCAGCTTTCTCGCGGAGCCGCAAGAGACCCAGTACTTC. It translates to CASSFLAEPQETQYF.

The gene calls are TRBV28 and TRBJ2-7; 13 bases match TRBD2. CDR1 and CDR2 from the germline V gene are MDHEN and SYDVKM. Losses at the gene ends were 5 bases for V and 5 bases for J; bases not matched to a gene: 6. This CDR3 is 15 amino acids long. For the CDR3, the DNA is TGTGCCAGCAGTCTACTAGCGGGAGGGCGCCACGAGCAGTACTTC. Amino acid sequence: CASSLLAGGRHEQYF.

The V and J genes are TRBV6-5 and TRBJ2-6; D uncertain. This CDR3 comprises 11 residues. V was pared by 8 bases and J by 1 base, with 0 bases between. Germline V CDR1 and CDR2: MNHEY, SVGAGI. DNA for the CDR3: TGTGCCAGCTCTGGGGCCAACGTCCTGACTTTC. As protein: CASSGANVLTF.

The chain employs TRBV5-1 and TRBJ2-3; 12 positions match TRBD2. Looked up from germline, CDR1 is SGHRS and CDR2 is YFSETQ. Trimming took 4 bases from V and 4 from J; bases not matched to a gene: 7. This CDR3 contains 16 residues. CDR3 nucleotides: TGCGCCAGCAGCGTACGACTAGCGGGAGCTGCAGATACGCAGTATTTT. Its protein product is CASSVRLAGAADTQYF.

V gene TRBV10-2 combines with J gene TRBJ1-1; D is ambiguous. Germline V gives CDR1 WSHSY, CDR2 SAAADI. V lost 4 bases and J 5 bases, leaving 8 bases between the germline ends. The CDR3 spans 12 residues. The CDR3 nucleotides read TGCGCCAGCAGTGTGAGGTTTACTGAAGCTTTCTTT. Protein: CASSVRFTEAFF.